These T cell receptor beta chains were read from a single sample in a study of human T cells and chemical hapten exposure. TCRdb called the RACE reads again in MiXCR, with one record for every CDR3 protein. Seen here are about 60,000 distinct CDR3 sequences, about 9.3% observed once, and the top ten hold more than 10%. This sample comprised whole blood, obtained in connection with sensitization to the hapten diphenylcyclopropenone (DPC). The receptors originated from a woman aged 40-49 years with alopecia areata. Some clones in this sample may be carry-over from other donors' samples. The conserved cysteine and the conserved F or W are not part of the CDR3 here. The order of the fields is clone size, V gene, D gene, CDR3 protein. A D gene is named only where the DNA matches it firmly. Not every row has a clone size; where given, it reads once, few, many or a size class.

clone size: many; V gene: TRBV20-1; D gene: -; CDR3 protein: SAFPYNEQF
clone size: many; V gene: TRBV6-5; D gene: -; CDR3 protein: ASSQGADYGYT
clone size: -; V gene: TRBV30; D gene: -; CDR3 protein: AHGGGDGEKLF
clone size: many; V gene: TRBV28; D gene: -; CDR3 protein: ASSRGATGNTIY
clone size: -; V gene: TRBV7-6; D gene: TRBD1; CDR3 protein: ASSFGAGGLAEAF
clone size: many; V gene: TRBV9; D gene: TRBD1; CDR3 protein: ASSADRFSYEQY
clone size: -; V gene: TRBV20-1; D gene: TRBD1; CDR3 protein: SARVWDSANNSPLH
clone size: many; V gene: TRBV4-1; D gene: -; CDR3 protein: ASSQDGPWETQY
clone size: many; V gene: TRBV6-6; D gene: -; CDR3 protein: ASSPLGRDNEKLF
clone size: many; V gene: TRBV2; D gene: -; CDR3 protein: ASSVAVSNQPQH
clone size: many; V gene: TRBV28; D gene: -; CDR3 protein: ASSPIPGHEQY
clone size: -; V gene: TRBV29-1; D gene: -; CDR3 protein: SVEGLCNEQF
clone size: few; V gene: TRBV15; D gene: -; CDR3 protein: ATSGGSNSPLH